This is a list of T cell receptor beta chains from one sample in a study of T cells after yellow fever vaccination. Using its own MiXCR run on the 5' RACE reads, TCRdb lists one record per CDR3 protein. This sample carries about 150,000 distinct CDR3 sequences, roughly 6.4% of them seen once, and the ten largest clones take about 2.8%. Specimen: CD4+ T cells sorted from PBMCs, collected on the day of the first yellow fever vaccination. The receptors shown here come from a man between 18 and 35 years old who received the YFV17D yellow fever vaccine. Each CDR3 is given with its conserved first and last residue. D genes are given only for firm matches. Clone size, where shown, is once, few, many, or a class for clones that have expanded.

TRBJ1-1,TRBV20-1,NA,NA,CSAPPGVRGYTEAFF,TGCAGTGCTCCTCCAGGGGTAAGGGGCTACACTGAAGCTTTCTTT
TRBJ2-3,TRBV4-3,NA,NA,CASSLHKRGVGSDTQYF,TGCGCCAGCAGCCTTCATAAGAGGGGGGTAGGTTCAGATACGCAGTATTTT
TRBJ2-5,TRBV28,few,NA,CASSSGPSRETQYF,TGTGCCAGCAGTTCCGGCCCCAGCAGGGAGACCCAGTACTTC
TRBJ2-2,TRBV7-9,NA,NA,CASSLEGANTGELFF,TGTGCCAGCAGCTTAGAGGGGGCGAACACCGGGGAGCTGTTTTTT
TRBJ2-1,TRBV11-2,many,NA,CASSFRPDSSYNEQFF,TGTGCCAGCAGCTTCCGACCGGACTCCTCCTACAATGAGCAGTTCTTC
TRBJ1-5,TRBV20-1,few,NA,CSARQDGNQPQHF,TGCAGTGCTAGACAGGACGGAAATCAGCCCCAGCATTTT
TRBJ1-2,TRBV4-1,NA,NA,CASSHLPRQFSNYGYTF,TGCGCCAGCAGCCACCTACCTCGACAGTTTTCTAACTATGGCTACACCTTC
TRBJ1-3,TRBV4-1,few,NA,CASSQDRGRLGGRGNTIYF,TGCGCCAGCAGCCAAGATAGGGGTCGGTTGGGGGGCCGTGGAAACACCATATATTTT
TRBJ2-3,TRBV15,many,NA,CATRPETDTQYF,TGTGCCACCAGGCCCGAGACAGATACGCAGTATTTT
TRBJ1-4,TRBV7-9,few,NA,CASSKSVANEKLFF,TGTGCCAGCAGCAAGTCCGTTGCTAATGAAAAACTGTTTTTT
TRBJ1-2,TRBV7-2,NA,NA,CASSPLGVFYTF,TGTGCCAGCAGCCCACTTGGTGTCTTCTACACCTTC
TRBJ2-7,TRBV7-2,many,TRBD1,CASSLARDRFYEQYF,TGTGCCAGCAGCTTAGCGAGGGACAGGTTCTACGAGCAGTACTTC
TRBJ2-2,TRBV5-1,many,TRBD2,CASSLELADTGELFF,TGCGCCAGCAGCTTGGAACTAGCGGATACCGGGGAGCTGTTTTTT
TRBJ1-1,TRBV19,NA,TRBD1,CASQNRGQGMNTEAFF,TGTGCCAGTCAAAACAGGGGGCAGGGGATGAACACTGAAGCTTTCTTT
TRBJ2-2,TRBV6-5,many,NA,CASRTERARELFF,TGTGCCAGCAGGACAGAGCGAGCCCGGGAGCTGTTTTTT
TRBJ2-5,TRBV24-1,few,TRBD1,CATSDLQTARGQQETQYF,TGTGCCACCAGTGATTTGCAAACTGCACGGGGACAGCAAGAGACCCAGTACTTC
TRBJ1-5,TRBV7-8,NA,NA,CASSIDRMHQPQHF,TGTGCCAGCAGCATAGACAGGATGCATCAGCCCCAGCATTTT
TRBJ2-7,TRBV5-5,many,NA,CASSQLPSEQYF,TGTGCCAGCAGCCAACTACCATCCGAGCAGTACTTC
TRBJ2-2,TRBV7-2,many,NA,CASSLMGVGVTGELFF,TGTGCCAGCAGCTTAATGGGGGTCGGTGTCACCGGGGAGCTGTTTTTT
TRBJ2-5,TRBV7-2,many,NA,CASSPKWGETQYF,TGTGCCAGCAGCCCCAAATGGGGGGAGACCCAGTACTTC
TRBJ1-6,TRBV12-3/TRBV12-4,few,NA,CASSLTPNSPLHF,TGTGCCAGCAGTTTAACCCCAAATTCACCCCTCCACTTT
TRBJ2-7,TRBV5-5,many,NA,CASSVRQEYEQYF,TGTGCCAGCAGCGTACGACAGGAATACGAGCAGTACTTC
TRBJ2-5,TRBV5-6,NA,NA,CASSPGQFPETQYF,TGTGCCAGCAGCCCAGGACAGTTCCCTGAGACCCAGTACTTC
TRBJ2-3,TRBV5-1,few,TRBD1,CASSLGQGLADTQYF,TGCGCCAGCAGCTTGGGACAGGGGCTTGCAGATACGCAGTATTTT
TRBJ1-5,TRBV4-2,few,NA,CASSQAGRFNQPQHF,TGTGCCAGCAGCCAAGCTGGCAGATTCAATCAGCCCCAGCATTTT
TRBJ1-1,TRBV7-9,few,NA,CASSSLVGTEAFF,TGTGCCAGCAGCTCGCTTGTGGGCACTGAAGCTTTCTTT
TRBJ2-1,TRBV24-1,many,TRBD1,CATSDWKGQSSYNEQFF,TGTGCCACCAGTGATTGGAAGGGACAGTCCTCCTACAATGAGCAGTTCTTC
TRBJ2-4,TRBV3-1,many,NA,CASSQADPIPSTKNIQYF,TGTGCCAGCAGCCAAGCAGACCCTATTCCCTCTACCAAAAACATTCAGTACTTC
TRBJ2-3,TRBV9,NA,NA,CASSVVGATDTQYF,TGTGCCAGCAGCGTAGTGGGGGCTACAGATACGCAGTATTTT
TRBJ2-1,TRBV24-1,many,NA,CATSDAPPRADHNEQFF,TGTGCCACCAGTGATGCCCCCCCGAGGGCTGACCACAATGAGCAGTTCTTC